This T cell receptor (beta chain) was recorded in a study of shared clonotypes between healthy human individuals. The CDR3 has 15 residues. V was pared by 5 bases and J by 0 bases, with 14 bases between. CDR1 and CDR2 from the germline V gene are SGHTA and FQGNSA. General study results and limits: Naive subsets generally had larger estimated richness than memory subsets. Expectations were that clonotype sharing among donors would be affected by sequencing depth.

Points on this clone: Its specificity is unknown.

Sequencing was performed with immunoSEQ multiplex PCR; in TCRdb, only in-frame clones are kept and a portion is missing. The repertoire has 2,500,000 or so clones, over 85% of them found once; the top ten carry over 0.12%. The rearrangement links TRBV7-2 to TRBJ2-7; D is possibly TRBD1 (5 bases). The sequenced material came from naive CD4+ T cells sorted from blood. The subset is: CD45RA+ positively selected. The origin of this receptor is a young man in good health. The CDR3 region is CASSARVQSSYEQYF. The CDR3 nucleotides read TGTGCCAGCAGCGCCAGGGTTCAAAGCTCCTACGAGCAGTACTTC. The entire variable domain, with the rest obtained from reference TRBV7-2 and TRBJ2-7, is as follows: GAGVSQSPSNKVTEKGKDVELRCDPISGHTALYWYRQSLGQGLEFLIYFQGNSAPDKSGLPSDRFSAERTGGSVSTLTIQRTQQEDSAVYLCASSARVQSSYEQYFGPGTRLTVT.